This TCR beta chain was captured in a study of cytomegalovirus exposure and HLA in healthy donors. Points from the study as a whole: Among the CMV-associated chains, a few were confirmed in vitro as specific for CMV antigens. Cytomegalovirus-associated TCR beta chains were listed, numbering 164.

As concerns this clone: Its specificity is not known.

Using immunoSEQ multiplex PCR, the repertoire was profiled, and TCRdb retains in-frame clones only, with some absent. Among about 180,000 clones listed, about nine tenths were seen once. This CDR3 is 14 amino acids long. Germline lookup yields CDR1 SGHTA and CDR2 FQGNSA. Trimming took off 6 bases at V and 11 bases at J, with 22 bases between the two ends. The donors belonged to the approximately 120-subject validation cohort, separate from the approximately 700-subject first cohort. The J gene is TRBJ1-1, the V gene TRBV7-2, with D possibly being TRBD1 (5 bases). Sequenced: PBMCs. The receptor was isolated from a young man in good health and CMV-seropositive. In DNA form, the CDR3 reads TGTGCCAGCAGAGACAGCAGGGCAAGTGATGATGCTTTCTTT. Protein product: CASRDSRASDDAFF.